This T cell receptor beta chain is from a study of cytomegalovirus exposure and HLA in healthy donors. Across the study: Later analysis reported that the 120 validation repertoires shared the platform of the approximately 670 first-cohort repertoires.

Produced via immunoSEQ multiplex PCR; TCRdb's table is partial and in-frame only. The data contain more than 110,000 clones, roughly 88% of them singletons. Germline CDR1 is ENHRY and CDR2 is SYGVKD. V was trimmed by 2 bases and J by 8 bases, leaving 15 bases between them. The CDR3 has 14 residues. This TCR was recovered from a woman younger than 35 in good health and CMV-seropositive. The chain recombines TRBV10-3 with TRBJ1-2; weak D call: TRBD1 (5 bases). The specimen was PBMCs. The CDR3 region is CAISEPLQGPGYTF. The CDR3 DNA follows: TGTGCCATCAGTGAGCCACTGCAGGGTCCCGGCTACACCTTC.